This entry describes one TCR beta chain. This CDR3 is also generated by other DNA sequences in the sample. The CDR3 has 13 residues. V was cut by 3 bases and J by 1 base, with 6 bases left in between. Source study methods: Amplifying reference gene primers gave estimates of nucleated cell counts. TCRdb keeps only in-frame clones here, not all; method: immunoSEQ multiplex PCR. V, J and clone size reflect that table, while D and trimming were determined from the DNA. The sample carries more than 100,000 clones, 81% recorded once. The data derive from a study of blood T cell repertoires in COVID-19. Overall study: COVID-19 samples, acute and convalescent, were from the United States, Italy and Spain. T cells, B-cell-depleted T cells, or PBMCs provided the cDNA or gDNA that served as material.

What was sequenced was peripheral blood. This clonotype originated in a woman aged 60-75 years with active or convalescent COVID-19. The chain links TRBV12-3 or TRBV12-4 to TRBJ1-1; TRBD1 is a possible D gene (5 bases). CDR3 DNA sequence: TGTGCCAGCAGTTTGCAGGGGAACACTGAAGCTTTCTTT. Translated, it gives CASSLQGNTEAFF.